A selection of T cell receptor beta chains follows, all from one sample in a study of T cells after yellow fever vaccination. Via MiXCR, TCRdb re-called the 5' RACE reads, giving one row per CDR3 protein. The sample consists of a few hundred thousand distinct CDR3 sequences, 3.6% of them appearing once. The source material was PBMCs, sampled on the day of the yellow fever booster vaccination. The receptors stem from a man younger than 35 who received the YFV17D yellow fever vaccine. CDR3s include the opening cysteine and the closing phenylalanine or tryptophan. The D gene is left open where the match is weak. A row's size may be missing; if present it is once, few, many or a size class.

D gene	clone size	V gene	J gene	CDR3 protein	CDR3 DNA
TRBD2	.	TRBV3-1	TRBJ2-3	CASSIRLAGGIDTQYF	TGTGCCAGCAGCATTAGACTAGCGGGGGGGATAGATACGCAGTATTTT
.	many	TRBV5-1	TRBJ2-2	CASSFGGAGAGELFF	TGCGCCAGCAGCTTTGGGGGCGCCGGGGCCGGGGAGCTGTTTTTT
TRBD1	.	TRBV27	TRBJ2-3	CASSQDRVRGGQYF	TGTGCCAGCAGTCAGGACAGGGTGCGGGGAGGGCAGTATTTT
.	.	TRBV7-2	TRBJ2-1	CASSLSAGLKRYEQFF	TGTGCCAGCAGCTTATCAGCGGGTCTGAAGAGGTATGAGCAGTTCTTC
.	few	TRBV29-1	TRBJ2-7	CSVGRDASSYEQYF	TGCAGCGTTGGCCGGGACGCGAGCTCCTACGAGCAGTACTTC
TRBD1	many	TRBV20-1	TRBJ1-1	CSASQGASVNTEAFF	TGCAGTGCTAGTCAGGGGGCAAGCGTGAACACTGAAGCTTTCTTT
.	many	TRBV5-1	TRBJ1-1	CASSAQVNTEAFF	TGCGCCAGCTCCGCTCAGGTGAACACTGAAGCTTTCTTT
.	few	TRBV30	TRBJ2-2	CAWSLPGGELFF	TGTGCCTGGAGTCTACCCGGCGGGGAGCTGTTTTTT
.	.	TRBV10-3	TRBJ1-2	CAISELGEYGYTF	TGTGCCATCAGTGAGTTGGGGGAATATGGCTACACCTTC
.	.	TRBV7-9	TRBJ2-1	CASSMDSSSYNEQFF	TGTGCCAGCAGCATGGACAGCAGCTCCTACAATGAGCAGTTCTTC
.	few	TRBV7-9	TRBJ2-1	CASSFRRGRPRYNEQFF	TGTGCCAGCAGCTTCCGCCGGGGACGGCCCCGATACAATGAGCAGTTCTTC
.	many	TRBV5-6	TRBJ2-1	CASSPSFLYNEQFF	TGTGCCAGCAGCCCCTCCTTCCTCTACAATGAGCAGTTCTTC
TRBD2	few	TRBV11-1	TRBJ2-1	CASSSGTSIYGEFF	TGTGCCAGCAGCTCAGGGACTAGTATTTATGGCGAGTTCTTC
.	few	TRBV20-1	TRBJ2-7	CSARDGQKGSYEQYF	TGCAGTGCTAGAGATGGACAGAAAGGGTCCTACGAGCAGTACTTC
.	many	TRBV9	TRBJ1-6	CASSGDDRIRRSPLHF	TGTGCCAGCAGCGGGGATGACAGGATTCGTCGTTCACCCCTCCACTTT
.	few	TRBV5-1	TRBJ2-3	CASSPSVLGDTDTQYF	TGCGCCAGCAGCCCGTCCGTACTCGGGGACACAGATACGCAGTATTTT
.	many	TRBV7-2	TRBJ2-7	CASSLDGVPIYEQYF	TGTGCCAGCAGCTTAGATGGTGTCCCCATCTACGAGCAGTACTTC
TRBD1	many	TRBV27	TRBJ1-5	CASSSLGQAQPQHF	TGTGCCAGCAGTTCTCTGGGACAGGCCCAGCCCCAGCATTTT